This T cell receptor beta chain was retrieved from a study of Graves' ophthalmopathy and Graves' hyperthyroidism. Study summary: Peripheral blood (taken before any treatment) was collected at initial diagnosis. Notes on the study in general: With roughly 88% sensitivity and less than 83% specificity, a 13-signature model separated ophthalmopathy from stable hyperthyroidism.

From germline, CDR1 is LNHDA and CDR2 SQIVND (reference sequence). Trimming cost V 0 bases and J 3 bases; bases outside gene matches: 6. This CDR3 has 17 residues. Each donor who had ophthalmopathy showed moderate-to-severe activity, a CAS of ≥3, a NOSPECS of ≥4, and a duration under 3 months. PBMCs originated in about 9.8 ml of fresh peripheral blood. This clonotype turned up a few times. The antigen remains undetermined. RNA transcripts were the template, and TCR beta CDR3 regions were amplified from them. After a first-round RT-PCR with HTBI primers, a second-round multiplex PCR was run. Using its own MiXCR run on the multiplex PCR reads, TCRdb lists one record per CDR3 protein. The sample contains about 640,000 distinct CDR3 sequences, roughly two fifths of which appear only once.

The receptor was isolated from an adult man with Graves' ophthalmopathy. Sequenced: peripheral blood. This chain links TRBV19 with TRBJ1-5; 9 nucleotides agree with TRBD1. As DNA, the CDR3 is TGTGCCAGTAGTATAGAAGGGACAGGGATTGACAATCAGCCCCAGCATTTT. Translating it yields CASSIEGTGIDNQPQHF.